The table lists the clone carrying this TCR beta chain with a count of one. These data belong to a study of blood T cells in healthy people across ages. In germline, CDR1 is DFQATT, CDR2 SNEGSKA (reference sequence). This CDR3 region has 14 residues. A second PCR of about 6 to 11 cycles used a sample-barcoded 5' primer and a J-beta primer mix. MiXCR was run by TCRdb on the 5' RACE reads, yielding one entry per CDR3 protein. The sample includes roughly 1,500,000 distinct CDR3 sequences, about 35% seen only once; the top ten take 11%. The TCR sequence derives from a woman aged 25 to 45 in good health. This chain joins TRBV20-1 and TRBJ2-4, with D possibly matching TRBD1 (6 bases). The J call could be wrong; TRBJ2-7 is a better fit for the DNA end. The specimen was blood. The chain's CDR3 is CSAPEQGVAYEQYF. For the CDR3, the DNA is TGCAGTGCCCCGGAACAGGGTGTTGCCTACGAGCAGTACTTC.